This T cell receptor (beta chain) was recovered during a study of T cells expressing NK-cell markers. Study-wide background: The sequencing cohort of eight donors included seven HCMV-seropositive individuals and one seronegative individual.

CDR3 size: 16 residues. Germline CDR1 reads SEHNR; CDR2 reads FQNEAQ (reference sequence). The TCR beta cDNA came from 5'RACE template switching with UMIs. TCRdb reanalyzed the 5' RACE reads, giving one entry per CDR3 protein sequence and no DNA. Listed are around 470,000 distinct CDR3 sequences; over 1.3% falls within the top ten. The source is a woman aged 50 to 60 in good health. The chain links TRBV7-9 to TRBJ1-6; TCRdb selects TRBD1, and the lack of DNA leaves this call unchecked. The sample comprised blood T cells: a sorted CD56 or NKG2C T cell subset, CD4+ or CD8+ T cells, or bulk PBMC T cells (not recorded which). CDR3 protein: CASSRQTGGGSSPLHF. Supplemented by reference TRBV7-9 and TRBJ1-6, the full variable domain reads DTGVSQNPRHKITKRGQNVTFRCDPISEHNRLYWYRQTLGQGPEFLTYFQNEAQLEKSRLLSDRFSAERPKGSFSTLEIQRTEQGDSAMYLCASSRQTGGGSSPLHFGNGTRLTVT.